What follows are 29 T cell receptor beta chains derived from one specimen sequenced in a study of shared clonotypes between healthy human individuals (TCRdb year 2020). Library method: the immunoSEQ multiplex PCR assay. Sourced from immuneACCESS, this table was stored by TCRdb with only in-frame sequences that have V and J called. A share of the clones is absent; for the studies checked, an unresolved V gene accounts for under half, and the remainder has no known explanation. The sample contains roughly 1,800,000 clones, around 96% of them found a single time. The ten biggest clones cover 1% to 1.5% of the sample. CD8 naive samples were obtained by positive selection for CCR7 among CD45RO-negative cells, yielding a CD45RA+CCR7+ population from which TemRA cells were excluded. The specimen sequenced was naive CD8+ T cells sorted from blood. The sample's cell subset or site label, in plain terms: CD45RA+CCR7+. The origin of the receptors is a man aged 18 to 29 in good health.

Points on this clone: Other DNA sequences of this sample code for an identical CDR3. V and J are TRBV4-3 and TRBJ2-1; D is undetermined. Germline assignment: CDR1 LGHNA and CDR2 YSLEER. The CDR3 is made up of 13 amino acids. Trimming pared 0 bases from V and 4 bases from J, leaving 4 bases between. Here the CDR3 reads CASSQEGYNEQFF. CDR3 nucleotides: TGCGCCAGCAGCCAAGAAGGGTACAATGAGCAGTTCTTC.

V gene TRBV5-6 combines with J gene TRBJ2-1, with no clear D. This CDR3 has 14 amino acids. Trimming left V 1 base short and J 8 bases short, with 13 bases between. Germline V CDR1 and CDR2: SGHDT, YYEEEE. The CDR3 loop reads CASSLIIREDEQFF. The CDR3 nucleotides are TGTGCCAGCAGCTTGATAATTAGGGAAGATGAGCAGTTCTTC. Complete variable domain (other parts from reference TRBV5-6 and TRBJ2-1): DAGVTQSPTHLIKTRGQQVTLRCSPKSGHDTVSWYQQALGQGPQFIFQYYEEEERQRGNFPDRFSGHQFPNYSSELNVNALLLGDSALYLCASSLIIREDEQFFGPGTRLTVL.

A note on this clone: Other DNA sequences from this sample encode an identical CDR3 as well. The chain couples TRBV4-1 to TRBJ2-7, with 10 bases identical to TRBD2. J lost 1 base, V lost 4 bases, and 4 bases had no gene match. This CDR3 region has 15 residues. In germline, CDR1 is MGHRA, CDR2 YSYEKL. CDR3 DNA: TGCGCCAGCAGCCCACGGACTAGCGGATCCTACGAGCAGTACTTC. Amino acid sequence: CASSPRTSGSYEQYF.

A note on this clone: At the DNA level, this CDR3 is encoded by other sequences in the same sample as well. The chain combines TRBV10-3 with TRBJ1-1; 9 positions agree with TRBD1. J was trimmed by 1 base and V by 3 bases; bases with no gene match: 3. Per germline, CDR1 ENHRY and CDR2 SYGVKD. The CDR3 length is 15 residues. This CDR3 reads CAISEPGQGNTEAFF. The CDR3 DNA sequence: TGTGCCATCAGTGAACCGGGACAGGGGAACACTGAAGCTTTCTTT.

The chain recombines TRBV4-3 with TRBJ2-1, with TRBD1 identical over 9 bases. The V segment lost 1 base and the J segment 0 bases; nucleotides outside the gene matches: 4. CDR1 is LGHNA, CDR2 YSLEER, per germline. This CDR3 comprises 17 residues. For the CDR3, the DNA is TGCGCCAGCAGCCAAGGCCCGGGACAGGGCTCCTACAATGAGCAGTTCTTC. It codes for CASSQGPGQGSYNEQFF.

As regards this clone: Distinct nucleotide sequences in the sample also encode this CDR3. The chain carries TRBV19 and TRBJ2-7, with D perhaps matching TRBD1 (7 bases). CDR3 size: 13 residues. Germline CDR1 and CDR2: LNHDA and SQIVND (reference sequence). V was clipped by 5 bases and J by 3 bases, with 11 bases between them. The CDR3 DNA reads TGTGCCAGTAGTGCGGGACAGATCTACGAGCAGTACTTC. The encoded protein is CASSAGQIYEQYF.

Remarks on this clone: One base away lies a much larger clone, so this may be a sequencing read error. Other DNA sequences in the same sample also yield this CDR3. The chain couples TRBV5-6 to TRBJ1-1; D unresolved. V dropped 4 bases and J dropped 3 bases, with 7 bases sitting between them. Germline lookup yields CDR1 SGHDT and CDR2 YYEEEE. This CDR3 has 12 amino acids. CDR3 sequence reads: CASSIGDTEAFF. The DNA for the CDR3 is TGTGCCAGCAGCATTGGGGACACTGAAGCTTTCTTT.

This clone came up once. The CDR3 sequence: CAISDPDREAGNTIYF. CDR3 nucleotide sequence: TGTGCCATCAGCGACCCTGACCGCGAGGCTGGAAACACCATATATTTT. The V gene is TRBV10-3, the J gene TRBJ1-3; D unclear. V was pared by 6 bases and J by 2 bases, with 17 bases between. The CDR3 is made up of 16 amino acids. The germline V gene encodes CDR1 ENHRY and CDR2 SYGVKD.

A remark on this clone: The same CDR3 can be traced to other DNA sequences in this sample. This CDR3 is CASSLDPYEQYF. Written as DNA, the CDR3 is TGTGCCAGCAGCTTGGACCCCTACGAGCAGTACTTC. The V call is TRBV7-9, the J call TRBJ2-7; D not certain. The CDR3 length is 12 residues. Between the trimmed V and J ends, which lost 3 bases and 2 bases, there was a span of 5 bases. From germline, CDR1 is SEHNR and CDR2 FQNEAQ (reference sequence).

V is TRBV13 and J is TRBJ2-7; 7 positions match TRBD1. This CDR3 has 14 residues. Trimming cost V 5 bases and J 2 bases; bases outside gene matches: 6. The germline V gene has CDR1 PRHDT and CDR2 FYEKMQ (reference sequence). The CDR3 loop reads CASSIRDRAYEQYF. In nucleotides, the CDR3 is TGTGCCAGCAGCATCCGGGACAGAGCCTACGAGCAGTACTTC.

This clone was picked up one time. The CDR3 reads CASSYPQPQHF. The DNA for the CDR3 is TGTGCCAGCAGTTACCCCCAGCCCCAGCATTTT. The V gene is TRBV6-5, the J gene TRBJ1-5; D gene ambiguous. The V end lost 2 bases, the J end lost 7 bases, and 3 bases lay between the germline ends. Germline V lookup: CDR1 MNHEY, CDR2 SVGAGI. This CDR3 has 11 residues.

The rearrangement uses TRBV7-9 and TRBJ1-2; possibly TRBD1 for D (6 bases). Trimming cost V 1 base and J 6 bases, with 12 bases left between them. This CDR3 contains 14 residues. The germline CDR1 and CDR2 sequences are SEHNR and FQNEAQ (reference sequence). The CDR3 protein is CASSLEAGANGYTF. In DNA form, the CDR3 reads TGTGCCAGCAGCTTAGAGGCAGGGGCAAATGGCTACACCTTC.

A note on this clone: The sample carries other DNA sequences with the same CDR3. The chain couples TRBV6-6 to TRBJ1-1; no clear D. Germline values: CDR1 MNHNY, CDR2 SVGAGI (reference sequence). V was shortened by 6 bases and J by 0 bases, with 8 bases between the two germline ends. The CDR3 is made up of 13 amino acids. CDR3 DNA: TGTGCCAGCAGCGCCCTCATGAACACTGAAGCTTTCTTT. The encoded protein is CASSALMNTEAFF.

This clone was seen just once. V is TRBV4-1 and J is TRBJ2-7, with 10 bases that match TRBD1. The V and J ends lost 2 bases and 3 bases, in that order; junction bases with no gene match: 7. This CDR3 spans 16 amino acids. Germline CDR1 reads MGHRA; CDR2 reads YSYEKL. DNA for the CDR3: TGCGCCAGCAGCCAAAATACCGGGACAGGGGTCTACGAGCAGTACTTC. Its translation is CASSQNTGTGVYEQYF.

The chain has TRBV29-1 and TRBJ2-3; TRBD2 matches at 11 bases. The CDR3 extends over 13 amino acids. The V gene's germline CDR1 is SQVTM and CDR2 ANQGSEA. The J segment lost 4 bases and the V segment lost 7 bases, leaving 4 bases of the junction unmatched. Here the CDR3 reads CSGSGGAADTQYF. For the CDR3, the DNA is TGCAGCGGTAGCGGGGGGGCCGCAGATACGCAGTATTTT.

The count of this clone is one. Different DNA sequences within this sample yield the same CDR3. V is TRBV9 and J is TRBJ1-4; a weak D match, TRBD1 (5 bases). Deletions cut 0 bases from V and 3 bases from J, with 9 bases between. The CDR3 is 15 amino acids. Germline values: CDR1 SGDLS, CDR2 YYNGEE. CDR3 nucleotide sequence: TGTGCCAGCAGCGTAGAGGGGACGGCTAATGAAAAACTGTTTTTT. Translated: CASSVEGTANEKLFF.

The chain combines TRBV6-5 with TRBJ2-1; 14 nucleotides match TRBD2. Germline V gene sequence: CDR1 MNHEY, CDR2 SVGAGI. Germline trimming cut 0 bases from V and 8 bases from J; bases unmatched to any gene: 3. CDR3 size: 16 residues. Here the CDR3 DNA reads TGTGCCAGCAGTTACTCGGGGACTAGCGGGAGCTATGAGCAGTTCTTC. Protein: CASSYSGTSGSYEQFF.

The chain is built from TRBV13 and TRBJ2-5; TRBD2 matches 12 bases. Germline V CDR1 and CDR2: PRHDT, FYEKMQ (reference sequence). Germline trimming cut 4 bases from V and 10 bases from J; bases unmatched to any gene: 13. This CDR3 contains 16 residues. CDR3 sequence reads: CASSSWTSGVPGGQYF. DNA for the CDR3: TGTGCCAGCAGCTCCTGGACTAGCGGGGTCCCCGGGGGCCAGTACTTC. Combining the CDR3 with reference TRBV13 and TRBJ2-5 gives the whole variable domain AAGVIQSPRHLIKEKRETATLKCYPIPRHDTVYWYQQGPGQDPQFLISFYEKMQSDKGSIPDRFSAQQFSDYHSELNMSSLELGDSALYFCASSSWTSGVPGGQYFGPGTRLLVL.

The chain is built from TRBV5-1 and TRBJ2-7; 7 bases map to TRBD2. The germline V gene encodes CDR1 SGHRS and CDR2 YFSETQ. The CDR3 length is 15 residues. The J segment lost 4 bases and the V segment lost 4 bases, leaving 11 bases of the junction unmatched. DNA for the CDR3: TGCGCCAGCAGCCTGGCCCCCCTAGCGGCGTACGAGCAGTACTTC. It translates to CASSLAPLAAYEQYF.

The chain links TRBV6-5 to TRBJ2-4, with unresolved D. Germline V gene lookup returns CDR1 MNHEY and CDR2 SVGAGI. This CDR3 contains 11 residues. Trimming cost V 3 bases and J 8 bases, with 5 bases left between them. The CDR3 DNA is TGTGCCAGCAGTTATGGAGACATTCAGTACTTC. It specifies CASSYGDIQYF.

The chain has TRBV4-3 and TRBJ1-4; D is unresolved. Between the trimmed V and J ends, which lost 0 bases and 6 bases, there was a span of 11 bases. CDR1 LGHNA and CDR2 YSLEER come from the germline V gene. This CDR3 has 15 residues. In DNA, the CDR3 is TGCGCCAGCAGCCAAGATCCGGGGTCCCATGAAAAACTGTTTTTT. Protein sequence: CASSQDPGSHEKLFF.

The chain is built from TRBV2 and TRBJ1-4; weak D call: TRBD1 (6 bases). Germline assignment: CDR1 SNHLY and CDR2 FYNNEI. The length of the CDR3 is 13 residues. V was trimmed by 7 bases and J by 7 bases, leaving 13 bases between them. CDR3 in amino acids: CASMEQGVEKLFF. CDR3 bases: TGTGCCAGCATGGAACAGGGTGTTGAAAAACTGTTTTTT. Based on the CDR3 plus reference TRBV2 and TRBJ1-4, the full variable domain is EPEVTQTPSHQVTQMGQEVILRCVPISNHLYFYWYRQILGQKVEFLVSFYNNEISEKSEIFDDQFSVERPDGSNFTLKIRSTKLEDSAMYFCASMEQGVEKLFFGSGTQLSVL.

The chain employs TRBV30 and TRBJ2-3; D is tentatively TRBD1 or TRBD2 (6 bases each). V was cut by 4 bases and J by 6 bases, with 17 bases left in between. Germline CDR1 is GTSNPN and CDR2 is SVGIG (reference sequence). The CDR3 has 14 residues. CDR3 nucleotides: TGTGCCTGGATAGGGGGGCCCGCCGGGGATACGCAGTATTTT. This sequence encodes CAWIGGPAGDTQYF.

V usage is TRBV28 and J usage is TRBJ2-5; D ambiguous. Germline values: CDR1 MDHEN, CDR2 SYDVKM. Trimming shortened V by 4 bases and J by 1 base, and 13 bases separated the two germline ends. The CDR3 loop spans 15 amino acids. The CDR3 DNA reads as TGTGCCAGCAGTTCCCAAGAAGTCCGCCAAGAGACCCAGTACTTC. It specifies CASSSQEVRQETQYF.

The rearrangement links TRBV5-3 to TRBJ1-2, with D tentatively TRBD1 (6 bases). TRBV5-3 is marked as an open reading frame, function uncertain. The CDR3 is 17 amino acids. Trimming removed 4 bases at V and 5 bases at J, with 24 bases between. CDR3 DNA sequence: TGTGCCAGAAGCCCCTCCCGGGGGGCAAGACGCCGTTATGGCTACACCTTC. This translates into CARSPSRGARRRYGYTF.

This clone was recorded once. The chain carries TRBV11-3 and TRBJ2-5; possible D gene TRBD1, 5 bases. Trimming shortened V by 4 bases and J by 0 bases, and 9 bases separated the two germline ends. Germline V gene lookup returns CDR1 SGHNT and CDR2 YENEEA. The CDR3 has 14 amino acids. For the CDR3, the DNA is TGTGCCAGCAGCTCGACAGATTACCAAGAGACCCAGTACTTC. It specifies CASSSTDYQETQYF.

The V call is TRBV4-1, the J call TRBJ1-6; TRBD1 matches at 9 bases. CDR1 MGHRA and CDR2 YSYEKL come from the germline V gene. V shed 2 bases, J shed 5 bases, and the junction held 1 base outside the gene matches. There are 15 residues in the CDR3. CDR3 DNA sequence: TGCGCCAGCAGCCAAAGGACAGGGGATAATTCACCCCTCCACTTT. It translates to CASSQRTGDNSPLHF.

This clone was picked up one time. The genes are TRBV6-1 and TRBJ1-1; possibly TRBD1 for D (5 bases). Trimming pared 4 bases from V and 0 bases from J, leaving 9 bases between. The CDR3 covers 14 residues. The germline gives CDR1 MNHNS, CDR2 SASEGT. The CDR3 loop reads CASSVGTVNTEAFF. In DNA form, the CDR3 reads TGTGCCAGCAGTGTGGGGACCGTGAACACTGAAGCTTTCTTT.

This clone was detected a few times. The sample contains more than one DNA sequence encoding this CDR3. The gene calls are TRBV5-6 and TRBJ1-1; D may be TRBD1 (6 bases). Germline lookup yields CDR1 SGHDT and CDR2 YYEEEE. Trimming took off 3 bases at V and 1 base at J, with 7 bases between the two ends. CDR3 length equals 13 residues. The CDR3: CASSSGQNTEAFF. The CDR3 DNA reads as TGTGCCAGCAGCTCGGGACAGAACACTGAAGCTTTCTTT. Drawing the rest from reference TRBV5-6 and TRBJ1-1, the complete variable domain is DAGVTQSPTHLIKTRGQQVTLRCSPKSGHDTVSWYQQALGQGPQFIFQYYEEEERQRGNFPDRFSGHQFPNYSSELNVNALLLGDSALYLCASSSGQNTEAFFGQGTRLTVV.